The 7 T cell receptor beta chains listed next were all sequenced from one sample in a study of blood T cell repertoires in COVID-19. Some clones are missing from TCRdb's copy, which holds only in-frame ones; the method was immunoSEQ multiplex PCR. This table has 70,000 or so clones, more than 80% appearing once. What was sequenced was peripheral blood. All receptors derive from a woman over 75 with active COVID-19.

This clone was counted a few times. The rearrangement uses TRBV19 and TRBJ2-5; perhaps TRBD1 as D (5 bases). Between the trimmed V and J ends, which lost 3 bases and 4 bases, there was a span of 18 bases. This CDR3 is built from 16 residues. Germline V gene sequence: CDR1 LNHDA, CDR2 SQIVND (reference sequence). CDR3 in amino acids: CASSMGPSDSLETQYF. Here the CDR3 DNA reads TGTGCCAGTAGTATGGGCCCCTCCGACAGTCTAGAGACCCAGTACTTC.

This chain links TRBV23-1 with TRBJ1-5; perhaps TRBD1 as D (6 bases). TRBV23-1 is an ORF for which the function is uncertain. The CDR3 spans 19 residues. V lost 4 bases and J 4 bases, leaving 26 bases between the germline ends. This CDR3 reads CASSPRGQVAFDGNQPQHF. DNA for the CDR3: TGCGCCAGCAGTCCAAGGGGACAAGTTGCATTCGATGGGAATCAGCCCCAGCATTTT.

The chain has TRBV7-9 and TRBJ1-4; a weak D match, TRBD1 (5 bases). The CDR3 has 15 amino acids. V shed 5 bases and J shed 2 bases, with 12 bases lying between them. From germline, CDR1 is SEHNR and CDR2 FQNEAQ (reference sequence). CDR3 sequence (DNA): TGTGCCAGCAGCACCCTGGGGCATACTAATGAAAAACTGTTTTTT. Translating gives CASSTLGHTNEKLFF.

The gene calls are TRBV5-6 and TRBJ2-5; TRBD1 is a possible D gene (5 bases). CDR1 and CDR2 (germline): SGHDT, YYEEEE. The CDR3 has 15 amino acids. Between the trimmed V and J ends, which lost 2 bases and 2 bases, there was a span of 13 bases. The CDR3 DNA reads TGTGCCAGCAGCTTATTAGGTTCAGGGCAAGAGACCCAGTACTTC. This codes for CASSLLGSGQETQYF.

The sample holds one count of this clone. This chain joins TRBV9 and TRBJ1-6; no clear D. The V end lost 0 bases, the J end lost 12 bases, and 31 bases lay between the germline ends. The CDR3 contains 20 residues. Per germline, CDR1 SGDLS and CDR2 YYNGEE. In DNA, the CDR3 is TGTGCCAGCAGCGTAGTAGACTTGTCGGGGATGACGGGTTTTCCCTTACCCCTCCACTTT. Encoded protein: CASSVVDLSGMTGFPLPLHF.

The chain links TRBV28 to TRBJ2-7; 10 bases map to TRBD2. Germline V gene lookup returns CDR1 MDHEN and CDR2 SYDVKM. The trim removed 5 bases at V and 4 bases at J, leaving 11 bases unmatched. This CDR3 has 16 residues. Here the CDR3 reads CASSNLEGLAKYEQYF. DNA of the CDR3: TGTGCCAGCAGTAACCTGGAGGGACTAGCGAAGTACGAGCAGTACTTC.

The rearrangement uses TRBV6-6 and TRBJ2-5; TRBD2 matches at 9 bases. The trim removed 2 bases at V and 4 bases at J, leaving 8 bases unmatched. There are 16 residues in the CDR3. Germline V lookup: CDR1 MNHNY, CDR2 SVGAGI (reference sequence). The CDR3 is CASSYGVIAGVETQYF. CDR3 DNA: TGTGCCAGCAGTTACGGCGTGATAGCGGGAGTAGAGACCCAGTACTTC.